This TCR beta chain is from a study of cytomegalovirus exposure and HLA in healthy donors. Overall study findings and caveats: It was reportedly the case that the classifier diagnosed cytomegalovirus status with high specificity and sensitivity. Altogether, some 170 TCR beta chains were recorded as cytomegalovirus-associated.

On this clone itself: Antigen: not known.

In germline, CDR1 is SGHAT, CDR2 FQNNGV. The length of the CDR3 is 16 residues. J gave up 7 bases and V 0 bases, and 6 bases lay outside the gene matches. The method was immunoSEQ multiplex PCR; TCRdb's version includes in-frame clones alone and lacks a portion of them. The sample consists of some 43,000 clones, roughly 92% of them appearing once. From the 120-subject validation cohort, which was separate from the roughly 620-subject first cohort, the donors were drawn. The TCR originated in a man aged 18 to 30 in good health and CMV-seronegative. The chain has TRBV11-2 and TRBJ1-3; 10 bases are a match to TRBD1. What was sequenced was PBMCs. The CDR3 spells CASSLDLGQGMNTIYF. CDR3 in DNA: TGTGCCAGCAGCTTAGATTTGGGACAGGGGATGAACACCATATATTTT.